This TCR beta chain stems from a study of post-analysis software for immune sequencing data. Regarding the study as a whole: When patients were compared with controls, about 5 TRBV segments were more frequent, TRBV5-6, TRBV5-1 and TRBV20-1 among them. Co-batched samples clustered tightly together by F measure. When compared against controls, multiple sclerosis patients showed significantly lower normalized Chao1 diversity.

Every TCR beta cDNA library bore unique molecular identifiers. TCRdb reprocessed the PCR reads with MiXCR, giving one entry per CDR3 protein. The repertoire has about 770,000 distinct CDR3 sequences, roughly 46% of them found once; the top ten carry around 4.7%. The CDR3 extends over 15 amino acids. Trimming removed 2 bases from V and 6 bases from J; junction bases left unmatched: 6. Germline assignment: CDR1 SGHVS and CDR2 FQNEAQ. This clonotype was observed a handful of times. Its antigen remains unknown. The specimen sequenced was blood. This clonotype was obtained from a girl aged 10 to 17 with multiple sclerosis. This rearrangement joins TRBV7-8 to TRBJ2-1, with TRBD2 matching over 8 bases. CDR3 residues: CASSLYGRDFNEQFF. The DNA for the CDR3 is TGTGCCAGCAGCTTATACGGGAGGGATTTCAATGAGCAGTTCTTC.